Sequencing of this TCR beta chain was carried out in a study of post-analysis software for immune sequencing data. Whole-study findings and limits: Normalized Chao1 diversity was significantly lower in multiple sclerosis patients than in controls. In patients, five or six TRBV segments were more frequent than in controls, with TRBV5-6, TRBV5-1 and TRBV20-1 among them. The authors found that F measure strongly co-clustered same-batch samples.

Germline-derived CDR1 and CDR2 are SGDLS and YYNGEE. The CDR3 sequence is 15 residues long. Trimming removed 0 bases from V and 2 bases from J, with 12 bases in between. This clonotype was seen a few times. Antigen unknown. Researchers reported that TCR beta cDNA libraries carried unique molecular identifiers. Roughly 500,000 cDNA molecules were obtained per 1 to 10 million input T cells. TCRdb itself ran the PCR reads through MiXCR, one entry per CDR3 protein. The data show about 770,000 distinct CDR3 sequences, more than 45% seen once. Sequencing was done on a sample of blood. The chain employs TRBV9 and TRBJ2-7; D is perhaps TRBD1 (5 bases). This TCR came from a girl aged 10-17 years with multiple sclerosis. CDR3 nucleotides: TGTGCCAGCAGCGTAGGGGCAGGACAAACCTACGAGCAGTACTTC. It encodes CASSVGAGQTYEQYF.